What follows describes a single T cell receptor beta chain. Its cognate antigen is unknown. J gave up 3 bases and V 6 bases, and 15 bases lay outside the gene matches. Germline-derived CDR1 and CDR2 are MNHNS and SASEGT. The CDR3 has 18 amino acids. The data originate from a study of cytomegalovirus exposure and HLA in healthy donors. Unrecorded immune exposure was likely among donors, who were nominally healthy when sampled. Points from the study as a whole: Productive status was seen about 90% or about 30% of the time for most TCR beta V segments in an earlier analysis. Roughly even sequencing depth across donors was the assumption behind the presence/absence analyses. Published work reported that the classifier diagnosed cytomegalovirus status with high specificity and sensitivity.

The PCR was carried out with 60 Vbeta primers and 13 Jbeta primers. The table came from immunoSEQ multiplex PCR; TCRdb's copy has only in-frame clones and leaves some out. Its table lists about 79,000 clones. The V gene is TRBV6-1, the J gene TRBJ2-1; 9 bases fit TRBD2. Sequenced sample: PBMCs. This TCR was recovered from a man aged 25 to 45 in good health and CMV-seronegative. In DNA form, the CDR3 reads TGTGCCAGCAGGGAAACCTTCATAGCGGGAGATGTCTACAATGAGCAGTTCTTC. Translation gives CASRETFIAGDVYNEQFF.